This entry features one T cell receptor (beta chain) sequence. This specimen comes from a study of blood T cell repertoires in COVID-19. Study summary: PBMCs, B-cell-depleted T cells, or T cells were the source of the cDNA or gDNA that made up the material.

As handled by the study authors: The authors estimated nucleated cell counts from reference gene primer amplification. The method was immunoSEQ multiplex PCR; TCRdb's version includes in-frame clones alone and lacks a portion of them. V, J and clone size were drawn from that table, and D and trimming were deduced from the DNA. The sample contains approximately 140,000 clones, roughly 80% of which appear only once. The V end lost 0 bases, the J end lost 5 bases, and 13 bases lay between the germline ends. CDR1 is LNHDA, CDR2 SQIVND, per germline (reference sequence). CDR3 size: 15 residues. The source of this sequence is a man aged 70 or older with acute or convalescent COVID-19. Sequencing was done on a sample of peripheral blood. The chain employs TRBV19 and TRBJ1-1, with D possibly matching TRBD1 (6 bases). CDR3 amino acids: CASSIDEQGWTEAFF. CDR3 nucleotide sequence: TGTGCCAGTAGTATAGACGAACAGGGATGGACTGAAGCTTTCTTT.